This passage covers 14 T cell receptor beta chains from one sample sequenced in a study of blood T cells in healthy people across ages. With a J-beta primer mix and a sample-barcoded 5' primer, a second PCR ran roughly 6 to 11 cycles. TCRdb ran MiXCR on the 5' RACE reads and lists one entry per CDR3 protein. This table has 750,000 to 1,000,000 distinct CDR3 sequences, approximately 32% appearing once. This sample was shared with a second study, whose subject was T cells of mothers and their children.

Sequenced: blood. Source of these receptors: a woman aged 35 to 49 in good health.

The chain couples TRBV7-9 to TRBJ2-5; D is uncertain. CDR3 length: 16 amino acids. Germline V lookup: CDR1 SEHNR, CDR2 FQNEAQ (reference sequence). Trimming removed 0 bases from V and 1 base from J, with 12 bases in between. The CDR3, as DNA: TGTGCCAGCAGCTTAGCAGGAACCCGATCCCAAGAGACCCAGTACTTC. Amino acids: CASSLAGTRSQETQYF.

This clonotype has more than one count but fewer than ten. This chain uses TRBV28 with TRBJ2-1; 9 bases match TRBD1. CDR1 and CDR2 (germline): MDHEN, SYDVKM. Germline trimming cut 5 bases from V and 7 bases from J; bases unmatched to any gene: 12. The CDR3 totals 16 residues. The CDR3 DNA reads TGTGCCAGCAGTCCCCGGAAGGGACAGGGAGGTAATGAGCAGTTCTTC. Protein product: CASSPRKGQGGNEQFF.

The chain carries TRBV28 and TRBJ2-1, with D tentatively TRBD2 (6 bases). The CDR3 totals 14 residues. The germline CDR1 and CDR2 sequences are MDHEN and SYDVKM. V dropped 10 bases and J dropped 13 bases, with 26 bases sitting between them. Here the CDR3 DNA reads TGTGCCACGGGGGTTTCCGCGGTAGGAGAGACCCAGTTCTTC. As protein: CATGVSAVGETQFF.

In the case of this clonotype: This may be a read error: a much more frequent sequence differs by one nucleotide. The V and J genes are TRBV7-2 and TRBJ1-2; possibly TRBD1 for D (5 bases). The CDR3 is 15 residues long. Germline V gene data show CDR1 as SGHTA and CDR2 as FQGNSA. Trimming removed 4 bases at V and 5 bases at J, with 17 bases between. This chain's CDR3 is CASSCSKGTQYGYTF. In DNA, the CDR3 is TGTGCCAGCAGCTGCTCCAAGGGGACCCAGTATGGCTACACCTTC. Using reference TRBV7-2 and TRBJ1-2 for the parts outside the CDR3, the full variable domain is GAGVSQSPSNKVTEKGKDVELRCDPISGHTALYWYRQSLGQGLEFLIYFQGNSAPDKSGLPSDRFSAERTGGSVSTLTIQRTQQEDSAVYLCASSCSKGTQYGYTFGSGTRLTVV.

This sequence joins TRBV5-1 and TRBJ2-4; 12 bases align to TRBD1. TRBJ2-7 matches the DNA end more closely, so the J call is doubtful. Germline-derived CDR1 and CDR2 are SGHRS and YFSETQ. This CDR3 region has 15 residues. Here the CDR3 DNA reads TGCGCCAGCTGCCGGGATGGGACAGGGGGCTCCGAGCAGTACTTC. It encodes CASCRDGTGGSEQYF.

This clonotype turned up a few times. The chain recombines TRBV5-1 with TRBJ2-2, with TRBD1 as a possible D gene (6 bases). Germline CDR1 is SGHRS and CDR2 is YFSETQ. The CDR3 runs 13 residues. Between the trimmed V and J ends, which lost 4 bases and 3 bases, there was a span of 7 bases. CDR3 amino acids: CASSPGDTGELFF. CDR3 nucleotides: TGCGCCAGCAGCCCAGGGGACACCGGGGAGCTGTTTTTT.

The CDR3 sequence is CAISDGTLNYGYTF. The CDR3 nucleotides are TGTGCCATCAGTGACGGGACTCTTAACTATGGCTACACCTTC. The chain combines TRBV10-3 with TRBJ1-2, with D possibly TRBD1 on 5 matching bases. The CDR3 sequence is 14 residues long. V lost 3 bases and J 1 base, leaving 9 bases between the germline ends. The germline gives CDR1 ENHRY, CDR2 SYGVKD.

The chain's CDR3 is CASSEAVAGLTDTQYF. The CDR3 nucleotides read TGTGCCAGCAGTGAAGCGGTAGCGGGTCTCACAGATACGCAGTATTTT. V and J are TRBV6-1 and TRBJ2-3; 7 bases are a match to TRBD2. CDR3 length equals 16 residues. V was pared by 0 bases and J by 2 bases, with 5 bases of the junction left unmatched. Germline CDR1 MNHNS, CDR2 SASEGT.

The CDR3 loop reads CASRGQGATSEAFF. CDR3 DNA: TGTGCCAGCAGAGGACAGGGGGCTACCTCTGAAGCTTTCTTT. The chain combines TRBV2 with TRBJ1-1; 11 nucleotides align to TRBD1. The CDR3 spans 14 residues. With 6 bases clipped from V and 6 bases from J, the junction kept 6 bases outside the gene matches. In germline, CDR1 is SNHLY, CDR2 FYNNEI.

The chain uses TRBV20-1 and TRBJ2-1; 10 positions agree with TRBD2. The length of the CDR3 is 15 residues. Germline V lookup: CDR1 DFQATT, CDR2 SNEGSKA (reference sequence). The V and J ends lost 4 bases and 6 bases, in that order; junction bases with no gene match: 9. CDR3 residues: CSATSGSPEVNEQFF. The CDR3 DNA sequence: TGCAGTGCTACTAGCGGGAGCCCCGAGGTCAATGAGCAGTTCTTC.

This clonotype was recorded a few times. The CDR3 sequence is CASSLQVARQAITYEQYF. CDR3 DNA: TGTGCCAGCAGCTTACAGGTCGCCCGACAGGCTATTACCTACGAGCAGTACTTC. The V call is TRBV7-2, the J call TRBJ2-7; possibly TRBD1 for D (6 bases). The V gene's germline CDR1 is SGHTA and CDR2 FQGNSA. This CDR3 has 18 residues. V lost 2 bases and J 2 bases, leaving 22 bases between the germline ends.

The sample holds many counts of this clonotype. This chain joins TRBV20-1 and TRBJ1-2; 9 positions agree with TRBD1. The CDR3 runs 15 residues. Germline V gene sequence: CDR1 DFQATT, CDR2 SNEGSKA (reference sequence). The V and J ends lost 5 bases and 4 bases, in that order; junction bases with no gene match: 11. The CDR3 DNA reads as TGCAGTGCTTTACAGGGGGCGCGGAGTGTCTATGGCTACACCTTC. As protein: CSALQGARSVYGYTF.

This clonotype turned up a few times. The gene calls are TRBV7-9 and TRBJ2-2; no firm D call. V lost 3 bases, J lost 1 base, and 6 bases lay in between. CDR3 length equals 14 residues. The germline gives CDR1 SEHNR, CDR2 FQNEAQ (reference sequence). CDR3 residues: CASSLNRNTGELFF. The CDR3 coding sequence is TGTGCCAGCAGCTTGAACAGGAACACCGGGGAGCTGTTTTTT.

The table lists this clonotype with a few counts. The rearrangement links TRBV28 to TRBJ2-5; a possible D gene is TRBD1 (5 bases). Germline CDR1 is MDHEN and CDR2 is SYDVKM. V shed 7 bases and J shed 2 bases, with 8 bases lying between them. CDR3 length: 12 amino acids. The CDR3: CASMTVQETQYF. The CDR3, as DNA: TGTGCCAGCATGACAGTACAAGAGACCCAGTACTTC.